This T cell receptor (beta chain) was observed in a study of PD-L1 blockade in urothelial cancer. Assay: immunoSEQ multiplex PCR; the TCRdb copy retains only in-frame clones and omits some. The data contain about 44,000 clones, approximately 78% of them singletons. The patients' disease, urothelial carcinoma, was locally advanced or metastatic. This material consisted of PBMCs, taken around atezolizumab (anti-PD-L1) treatment. This receptor was identified in a man aged 65-85 years with urothelial cancer.

This CDR3 reads CVGGGGTTGANVLTF. The CDR3 bases are TGTGTAGGGGGAGGGGGAACAACTGGGGCCAACGTCCTGACTTTC. The V and J genes are TRBV6-1 and TRBJ2-6; possibly TRBD2 for D (7 bases). The CDR3 is made up of 15 amino acids. Germline V gene data show CDR1 as MNHNS and CDR2 as SASEGT.